This TCR beta chain was obtained from a study of technical replicates of blood from a handful of donors. Sequencing was performed with immunoSEQ multiplex PCR; in TCRdb, only in-frame clones are kept and a portion is missing. The data show about 59,000 clones, just under 95% seen once. Per the germline V gene, CDR1 is SGHDN and CDR2 is FVKESK. The V gene end was trimmed by 5 bases and the J gene end by 0 bases; junction bases not matched to a gene: 6. CDR3 length: 16 residues. V usage is TRBV14 and J usage is TRBJ2-2; 7 bases align to TRBD2. This TCR was recovered from a human donor in good health. Some clones in this sample may be carry-over from other donors' samples. The sequencing input was PBMCs. The CDR3 spells CASSTPGGANTGELFF. The CDR3 bases are TGTGCCAGCAGCACCCCGGGGGGAGCGAACACCGGGGAGCTGTTTTTT.